A selection of T cell receptor beta chains follows, all from one sample in a study of shared clonotypes between healthy human individuals. Profiling relied on immunoSEQ multiplex PCR, and the TCRdb table lists in-frame clones only, not all of them. Altogether 2 million to 3 million clones are present, over 85% being singletons, with the ten largest covering around 0.14%. Material for sequencing was naive CD4+ T cells sorted from blood. The receptors derive from a man between 18 and 29 years old in good health. CDR3s include the opening cysteine and the closing phenylalanine or tryptophan. A D gene is named only where the DNA matches it firmly. For some rows the clone size is stated as once, few or many, or as a class when expanded; others skip it.

>TRBD1|TRBV30|.|TRBJ1-2
CAWSGQGFNYGYTF
TGTGCCTGGAGTGGACAGGGTTTTAACTATGGCTACACCTTC
>TRBD1|TRBV7-2|.|TRBJ2-2
CASSLLGTGVSGELFF
TGTGCCAGCAGCTTATTAGGGACAGGGGTTTCCGGGGAGCTGTTTTTT
>.|TRBV6-6|.|TRBJ1-1
CASRPTVLGTEAFF
TGTGCCAGCAGACCGACAGTGTTGGGCACTGAAGCTTTCTTT
>.|TRBV7-2|.|TRBJ2-3
CASSLSGGTDTQYF
TGTGCCAGCAGCTTATCGGGTGGCACAGATACGCAGTATTTT
>.|TRBV7-2|.|TRBJ1-5
CASSLLGARQPQHF
TGTGCCAGCAGCTTATTGGGGGCACGACAGCCCCAGCATTTT
>.|TRBV18|.|TRBJ2-1
CASSPNTGINNEQFF
TGTGCCAGCTCGCCAAATACCGGGATTAACAATGAGCAGTTCTTC
>TRBD1|TRBV9|.|TRBJ1-1
CASSGQGLDTEAFF
TGTGCCAGCAGCGGACAGGGACTCGACACTGAAGCTTTCTTT
>.|TRBV6-1|.|TRBJ1-4
CASSEVPGKLFF
TGTGCCAGCAGTGAAGTACCGGGGAAACTGTTTTTT
>.|TRBV6-5|.|TRBJ1-1
CASSYVGLGNTEAFF
TGTGCCAGCAGTTACGTGGGCCTGGGGAACACTGAAGCTTTCTTT
>TRBD2|TRBV4-1|.|TRBJ2-7
CASSQWSPIGEREPPEQYF
TGCGCCAGCAGCCAATGGAGCCCAATAGGGGAGCGGGAACCTCCCGAGCAGTACTTC
>TRBD2|TRBV25-1|.|TRBJ2-1
CASMAPGLGNNEQFF
TGTGCCAGCATGGCCCCGGGACTAGGGAACAATGAGCAGTTCTTC
>.|TRBV6-5|.|TRBJ1-5
CASSYGSGSQPQHF
TGTGCCAGCAGTTACGGGTCGGGTAGTCAGCCCCAGCATTTT
>.|TRBV27|.|TRBJ1-6
CASSLFGRESPLHF
TGTGCCAGCAGTTTATTCGGGCGAGAATCACCCCTCCACTTT
>.|TRBV30|.|TRBJ2-7
CAWSVDSSSYEQYF
TGTGCCTGGAGTGTAGACAGCAGCTCCTACGAGCAGTACTTC
>TRBD2|TRBV7-7|once|TRBJ2-5
CASSLLAGGQETQYF
TGTGCTAGCAGCTTGCTCGCGGGAGGCCAAGAGACCCAGTACTTC
>.|TRBV6-5|.|TRBJ1-4
CASSYDSKGYGEKLFF
TGTGCCAGCAGTTACGATTCGAAGGGTTATGGCGAAAAACTGTTTTTT